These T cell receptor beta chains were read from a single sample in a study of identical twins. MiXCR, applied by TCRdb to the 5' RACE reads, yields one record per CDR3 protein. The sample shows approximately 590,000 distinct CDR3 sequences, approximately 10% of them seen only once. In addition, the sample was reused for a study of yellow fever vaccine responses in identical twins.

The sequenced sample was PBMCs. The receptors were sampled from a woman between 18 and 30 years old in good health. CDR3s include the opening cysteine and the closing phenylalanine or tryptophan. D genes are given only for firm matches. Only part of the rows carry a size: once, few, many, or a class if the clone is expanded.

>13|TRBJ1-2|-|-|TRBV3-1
TGTGCCAGCAGCCAAGTTGGGGAAGGCGGCTACACCTTC
CASSQVGEGGYTF
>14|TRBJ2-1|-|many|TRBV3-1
TGTGCCAGCCGGAAGGGGGAGGAGGTCAATGAGCAGTTCTTC
CASRKGEEVNEQFF
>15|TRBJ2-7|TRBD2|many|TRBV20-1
TGCAGTGCCGTCCCTCTAGCGGCTACCTACTACGAGCAGTATTTC
CSAVPLAATYYEQYF
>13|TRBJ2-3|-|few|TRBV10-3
TGTGCCATCAGTGAGTCGACATCCTATACGCAGTATTTT
CAISESTSYTQYF
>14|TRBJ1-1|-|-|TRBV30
TGTGCCCAGAGTGGGACCCAAAGGGGCACTGAAGCTTTCTTT
CAQSGTQRGTEAFF
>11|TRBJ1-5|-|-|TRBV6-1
TGTGCCAGCAGTGAAACTGGTGCGCAGCATTTT
CASSETGAQHF
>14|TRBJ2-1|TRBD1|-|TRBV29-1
TGCAGCGTTGGAGGACAGGGGACTGCGGATTCCCAGTTCTTC
CSVGGQGTADSQFF
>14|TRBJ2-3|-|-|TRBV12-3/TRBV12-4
TGTGCCAGCAGTTTAGCTGCACAGGCAGATACGCAGTATTTT
CASSLAAQADTQYF
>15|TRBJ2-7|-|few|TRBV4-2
TGCGCCAGCAGCCAAGATCCTACAGGATCCTACGAGCAGTACTTC
CASSQDPTGSYEQYF
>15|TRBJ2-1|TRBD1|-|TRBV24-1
TGTGCCACCAGTGATTTTCCGGGACAGATGAATGAGCAGTTCTTC
CATSDFPGQMNEQFF
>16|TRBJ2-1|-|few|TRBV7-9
TGTGCCAGCAGCTTAGCTACAGGTTTAGGGGGAACTGAGCAGTTCTTC
CASSLATGLGGTEQFF
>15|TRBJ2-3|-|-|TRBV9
TGTGCCAGCAGCCCACATTCTTACTCGGCAGATACGCAGTATTTT
CASSPHSYSADTQYF
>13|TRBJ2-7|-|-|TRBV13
TGTGCCAGCAGCCCATTTACAGGAATCGAGCAGTACTTC
CASSPFTGIEQYF
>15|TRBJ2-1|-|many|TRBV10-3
TGTGCCATCAGGTCGAGGGCAAACTCCTACAATGAGCAGTTCTTC
CAIRSRANSYNEQFF